This TCR beta chain was sequenced during a study of identifying expanded T cells in peripheral blood. This clone was recorded only once. Its antigen remains unknown. The CDR3 has 12 amino acids. Germline V gene lookup returns CDR1 SQVTM and CDR2 ANQGSEA. V lost 0 bases to trimming and J lost 10 bases; unmatched junction nucleotides: 5. Collection occurred without any documented infections or immune events in donors. The study's findings and limits: Over around two and four weeks, about 16 and 20 clones changed, versus more than 1 between replicates. Variance in clone template counts between approximately 2-week samples significantly increased with total template count across all healthy donors.

The table came from immunoSEQ multiplex PCR; TCRdb's copy has only in-frame clones and leaves some out. The table has around 120,000 clones, approximately 86% seen once. This TCR was recovered from a person between 18 and 69 years old in good health. Material: blood. The chain couples TRBV29-1 to TRBJ1-1; 7 bases match TRBD1. Here the CDR3 DNA reads TGCAGCGTTGAAGATCAAGCAGGGGGAGCTTTCTTT. It specifies CSVEDQAGGAFF.